The clone carrying this T cell receptor beta chain was recorded only once. Its specificity is not known. This record comes from a study of vaccination effects on CD4 cells after COVID-19. Study at large: The vaccine given was either BNT162b2 or mRNA-1273, in two doses. Study-wide results and limits: Late after vaccination, infection- and vaccine-induced clones showed marked clonal contraction. The study, lacking early post-infection timepoints, had few convalescent patients.

CDR1 SGHDT and CDR2 YYEEEE come from the germline V gene. CDR3 size: 17 residues. J lost 4 bases, V lost 4 bases, and 11 bases had no gene match. Sequencing in the ViraFEST assay came after antigen-specific CD4+ T cells had been expanded with viral peptide pools, which were used to stimulate PBMC. Investigators separated out CD4+ T cells once around 11 days of culture had passed. In the vaccine recipients, nucleocapsid antibodies were negative and there was no prior SARS-CoV-2 infection. IL-2 medium took the place of half the medium on both days 3 and 7. Profiling relied on immunoSEQ multiplex PCR, and the TCRdb table lists in-frame clones only, not all of them. The table records approximately 23,000 clones, around 68% of them present only once.

The sequences come from CD4+ T cells from PBMCs cultured with HCoV-NL63 spike peptides, collected before COVID-19 vaccination. The source is a human donor who received a COVID-19 vaccine. J is TRBJ1-3 and V is TRBV5-6, with 10 nucleotides matching TRBD1. The CDR3 nucleotides read TGTGCCAGCAGCCCTGACAGGGGGCTACGGCTCGGAAACACCATATATTTT. It specifies CASSPDRGLRLGNTIYF.